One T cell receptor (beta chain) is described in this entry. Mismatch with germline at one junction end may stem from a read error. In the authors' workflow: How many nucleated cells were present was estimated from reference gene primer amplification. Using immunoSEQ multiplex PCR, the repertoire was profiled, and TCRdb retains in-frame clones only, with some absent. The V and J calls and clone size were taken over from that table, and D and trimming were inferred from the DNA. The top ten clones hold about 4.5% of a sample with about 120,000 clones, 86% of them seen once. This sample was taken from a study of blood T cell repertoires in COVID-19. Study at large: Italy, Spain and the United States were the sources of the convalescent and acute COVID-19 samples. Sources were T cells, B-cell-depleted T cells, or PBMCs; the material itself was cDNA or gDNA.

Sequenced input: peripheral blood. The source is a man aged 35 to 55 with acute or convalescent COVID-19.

The CDR3 here is CASRTGQASDQPQHF. The CDR3 coding sequence is TGTGCCTCCCGGACAGGCCAAGCTAGCGATCAGCCCCAGCATTTT. This chain links TRBV6-5 with TRBJ1-5; 7 nucleotides align to TRBD1. Germline V CDR1 and CDR2: MNHEY, SVGAGI. The CDR3 has 15 residues.